The next 18 T cell receptor beta chains were all read from a single sample in a study of T cells in Graves' hyperthyroidism and ophthalmopathy. RNA transcripts yielded amplified TCR beta CDR3 regions. With the HTBI primer set, the TCR CDR3 went through a first round of RT-PCR. MiXCR was run by TCRdb on the multiplex PCR reads, yielding one entry per CDR3 protein. The sample consists of a few hundred thousand distinct CDR3 sequences, approximately 15% of them appearing once. The sample was blood. The source of these receptors is a middle-aged woman with Graves' ophthalmopathy.

This chain joins TRBV15 and TRBJ2-7; tentative D call: TRBD2 (6 bases). The CDR3 sequence is 16 residues long. Germline V gene sequence: CDR1 LNHNV, CDR2 YYDKDF (reference sequence). Trimming removed 0 bases at V and 7 bases at J, with 19 bases between. CDR3 nucleotides: TGTGCCACCAGCAGAGATACCTCTAGCGCGTCTTGGGAGCAGTACTTC. Amino acid sequence: CATSRDTSSASWEQYF.

The chain employs TRBV19 and TRBJ1-5; possibly TRBD1 for D (5 bases). This CDR3 region has 16 residues. Trimming left V 3 bases short and J 0 bases short, with 12 bases between. CDR1 and CDR2 (germline): LNHDA, SQIVND (reference sequence). CDR3 amino acids: CASSIPTGLSNQPQHF. The DNA for the CDR3 is TGTGCCAGTAGTATCCCGACGGGACTTAGCAATCAGCCCCAGCATTTT.

The CDR3 nucleotides read TGTGCCAGCAGCTATGTAACCGGGGAGCTGTTTTTT. It codes for CASSYVTGELFF. J is TRBJ2-2 and V is TRBV5-5, with unresolved D. CDR1 and CDR2 from the germline V gene are SGHKS and YYEKEE (reference sequence). Trimming removed 3 bases at V and 5 bases at J, with 5 bases between. The CDR3 is 12 amino acids.

This chain connects TRBV6-1 to TRBJ1-1, with D possibly TRBD1 on 6 matching bases. This CDR3 is built from 15 residues. Germline CDR1 MNHNS, CDR2 SASEGT. Trimming shortened V by 4 bases and J by 1 base, and 13 bases separated the two germline ends. The CDR3 nucleotides are TGTGCCAGCAGTGCATACACAGGGCCGAACACTGAAGCTTTCTTT. Translated, it gives CASSAYTGPNTEAFF.

In this sample, this clonotype turned up a few times. The chain employs TRBV4-1 and TRBJ1-2, with D hard to call. The V and J ends lost 0 bases and 9 bases respectively, with 8 bases between them. Germline CDR1 reads MGHRA; CDR2 reads YSYEKL. The CDR3 sequence is 12 residues long. CDR3 in amino acids: CASSQDLHSYTF. DNA of the CDR3: TGCGCCAGCAGCCAAGATCTGCACAGCTACACCTTC.

This clonotype has just a few counts. V and J are TRBV10-3 and TRBJ2-1; D call uncertain. From germline, CDR1 is ENHRY and CDR2 SYGVKD. The length of the CDR3 is 13 residues. With 7 bases removed from V and 9 bases from J, the gap between germline ends came to 16 bases. The CDR3 region is CAITALDLGEQFF. The CDR3 DNA reads TGTGCCATCACCGCCCTAGATTTAGGTGAGCAGTTCTTC.

This clonotype was seen many times. The chain couples TRBV3-1 to TRBJ1-6; perhaps TRBD1 as D (5 bases). Germline CDR1 reads LGHDT; CDR2 reads YNNKEL (reference sequence). The CDR3 extends over 15 amino acids. The V end was cut by 4 bases, the J end by 10 bases, with 17 bases between. The CDR3 loop is CASSPQAGRGSPLHF. CDR3 nucleotides: TGTGCCAGCAGCCCTCAGGCAGGGCGAGGCTCACCCCTCCACTTT.

The table lists this clonotype with a few counts. The rearrangement joins TRBV12-3 or TRBV12-4 to TRBJ2-2; a weak D match, TRBD1 (6 bases). Deletions cut 2 bases from V and 4 bases from J, with 11 bases between. The CDR3 has 15 residues. Written as DNA, the CDR3 is TGTGCCAGCAGTTTACAGGGGCTCCCCACCGGGGAGCTGTTTTTT. It translates to CASSLQGLPTGELFF.

A note on this clonotype: This is likely a read error, given that the CDR3 carries no conserved phenylalanine or tryptophan at its end. The rearrangement joins TRBV30 to TRBJ2-7; 7 nucleotides line up with TRBD2. The germline CDR1 and CDR2 sequences are GTSNPN and SVGIG (reference sequence). The ends lost 8 bases at V and 0 bases at J; junction bases unmatched: 10. This CDR3 region has 14 residues. The CDR3 reads CAAIRAGSSYEQYS. CDR3 DNA: TGTGCCGCTATTCGAGCGGGGAGCTCCTACGAGCAGTACTCC.

The V call is TRBV9, the J call TRBJ2-3; 10 nucleotides align to TRBD2. The CDR3 loop spans 16 amino acids. Germline assignment: CDR1 SGDLS and CDR2 YYNGEE. The J segment lost 1 base and the V segment lost 1 base, leaving 3 bases of the junction unmatched. The CDR3 loop is CASSVRLAGGTDTQYF. The CDR3 coding sequence is TGTGCCAGCAGCGTAAGGCTAGCGGGAGGCACAGATACGCAGTATTTT.

V is TRBV27 and J is TRBJ2-1; 12 bases agree with TRBD2. J gave up 9 bases and V 1 base, and 16 bases lay outside the gene matches. The CDR3 has 19 amino acids. Per the germline V gene, CDR1 is MNHEY and CDR2 is SMNVEV (reference sequence). For the CDR3, the DNA is TGTGCCAGCAGTTTATTCCCCCTTGGCCTAGCGGGGGGGTTCGGTGAGCAGTTCTTC. Its protein is CASSLFPLGLAGGFGEQFF.

This clonotype was counted at least ten times. The genes are TRBV6-1 and TRBJ2-3; 10 nucleotides align to TRBD2. Germline CDR1 MNHNS, CDR2 SASEGT. The CDR3 has 14 residues. V trimming: 7 bases; J trimming: 5 bases; junction bases outside the gene matches: 6. The CDR3 sequence is CASILAGEVDTQYF. The DNA for the CDR3 is TGTGCCAGCATCCTAGCGGGGGAGGTAGATACGCAGTATTTT.

The V call is TRBV5-1, the J call TRBJ2-5; D may correspond to TRBD1 or TRBD2 (5 bases each). Germline lookup yields CDR1 SGHRS and CDR2 YFSETQ. CDR3 length: 13 amino acids. Trimming shortened V by 2 bases and J by 3 bases, and 8 bases separated the two germline ends. As DNA, the CDR3 is TGCGCCAGCAGCTTTGGGACGGAAGAGACCCAGTACTTC. It specifies CASSFGTEETQYF. Drawing the rest from reference TRBV5-1 and TRBJ2-5, the complete variable domain is KAGVTQTPRYLIKTRGQQVTLSCSPISGHRSVSWYQQTPGQGLQFLFEYFSETQRNKGNFPGRFSGRQFSNSRSEMNVSTLELGDSALYLCASSFGTEETQYFGPGTRLLVL.

There are many counts of this clonotype. The genes are TRBV12-3 or TRBV12-4 and TRBJ1-5, with 8 bases matching TRBD1. This CDR3 is 14 amino acids long. V was pared by 5 bases and J by 4 bases, with 4 bases of the junction left unmatched. CDR3 nucleotides: TGTGCCAGCAGTAGGGACAGGCTAAATCAGCCCCAGCATTTT. It is translated as CASSRDRLNQPQHF.

This chain joins TRBV18 and TRBJ1-2; 11 nucleotides line up with TRBD1. This CDR3 contains 15 residues. V gave up 2 bases and J gave up 7 bases; unmatched junction bases: 6. CDR1 KGHSH and CDR2 LQKENI come from the germline V gene. DNA for the CDR3: TGTGCCAGCTCACCAGGGACAGGGGGAAATTTTGGCTACACCTTC. Translated: CASSPGTGGNFGYTF. Combining the CDR3 with reference TRBV18 and TRBJ1-2 gives the whole variable domain NAGVMQNPRHLVRRRGQEARLRCSPMKGHSHVYWYRQLPEEGLKFMVYLQKENIIDESGMPKERFSAEFPKEGPSILRIQQVVRGDSAAYFCASSPGTGGNFGYTFGSGTRLTVV.

This clonotype was detected ten times or more. A much larger clone lies one base from this, so it may be a read error. This chain joins TRBV5-1 and TRBJ2-7; possibly TRBD2 for D (6 bases). Germline V gives CDR1 SGHRS, CDR2 YFSETQ. V was cut by 5 bases and J by 0 bases, with 18 bases left in between. The length of the CDR3 is 16 residues. The CDR3 loop reads CASRVIAGPNSYEQYF. The CDR3 coding sequence is TGCGCCAGCAGAGTCATTGCGGGACCTAACTCCTACGAGCAGTACTTC.

This clonotype was counted many times. The chain links TRBV12-3 or TRBV12-4 to TRBJ1-1; a possible D gene is TRBD1 (6 bases). The CDR3 runs 14 residues. V was clipped by 6 bases and J by 9 bases, with 20 bases between them. The CDR3 loop is CASRSGTFALQAFF. For the CDR3, the DNA is TGTGCCAGCAGGAGCGGGACATTCGCCCTCCAAGCTTTCTTT.

Points on this clonotype: A much bigger clone sits one base away, suggesting this may be a read error. The V gene is TRBV2, the J gene TRBJ2-1, with 8 bases fitting TRBD1. Unmatched junction bases numbered 6, after V lost 3 bases and J lost 5 bases. Germline V gene sequence: CDR1 SNHLY, CDR2 FYNNEI. This CDR3 is 15 amino acids long. The CDR3 protein is CASSDAGQVHNEQFF. DNA of the CDR3: TGTGCCAGCAGTGACGCGGGACAGGTGCACAATGAGCAGTTCTTC.